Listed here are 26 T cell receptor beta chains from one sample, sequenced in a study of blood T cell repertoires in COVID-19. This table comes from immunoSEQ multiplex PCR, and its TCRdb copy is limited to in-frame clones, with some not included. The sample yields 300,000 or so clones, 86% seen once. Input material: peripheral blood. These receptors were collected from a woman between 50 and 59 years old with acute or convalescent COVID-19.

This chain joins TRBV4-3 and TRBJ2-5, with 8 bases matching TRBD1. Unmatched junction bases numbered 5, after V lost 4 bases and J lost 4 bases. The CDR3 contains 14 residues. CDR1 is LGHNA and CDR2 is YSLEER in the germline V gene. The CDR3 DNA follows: TGCGCCAGCAGCCGTAATGGACAGGGAGAGACCCAGTACTTC. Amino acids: CASSRNGQGETQYF.

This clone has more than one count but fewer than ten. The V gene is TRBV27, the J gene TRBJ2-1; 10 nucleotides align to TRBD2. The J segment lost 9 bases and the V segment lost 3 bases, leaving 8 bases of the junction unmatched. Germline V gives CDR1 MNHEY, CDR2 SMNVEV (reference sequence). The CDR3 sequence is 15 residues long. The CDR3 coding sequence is TGTGCCAGCAGTTTTGGAGCGGGAGGGTCCGCTGAGCAGTTCTTC. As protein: CASSFGAGGSAEQFF.

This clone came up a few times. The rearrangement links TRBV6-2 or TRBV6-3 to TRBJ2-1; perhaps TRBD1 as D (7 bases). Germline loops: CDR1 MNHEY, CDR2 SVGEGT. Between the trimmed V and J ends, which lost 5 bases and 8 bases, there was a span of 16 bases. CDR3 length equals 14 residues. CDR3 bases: TGTGCCAGCAGTCAGGGGGGTATCGAGGATGAGCAGTTCTTC. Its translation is CASSQGGIEDEQFF.

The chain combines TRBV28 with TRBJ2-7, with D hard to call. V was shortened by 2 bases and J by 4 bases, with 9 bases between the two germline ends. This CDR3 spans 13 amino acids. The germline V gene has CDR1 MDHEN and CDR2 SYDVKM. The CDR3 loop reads CASSLLGPYEQYF. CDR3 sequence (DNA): TGTGCCAGCAGTTTACTAGGCCCTTACGAGCAGTACTTC.

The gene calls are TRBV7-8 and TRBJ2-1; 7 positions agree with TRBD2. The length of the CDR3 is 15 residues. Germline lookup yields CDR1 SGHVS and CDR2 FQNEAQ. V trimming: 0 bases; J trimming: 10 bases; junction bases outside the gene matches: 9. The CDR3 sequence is CASSLAPGRTREQFF. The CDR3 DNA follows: TGTGCCAGCAGCTTAGCCCCCGGGAGGACAAGGGAGCAGTTCTTC.

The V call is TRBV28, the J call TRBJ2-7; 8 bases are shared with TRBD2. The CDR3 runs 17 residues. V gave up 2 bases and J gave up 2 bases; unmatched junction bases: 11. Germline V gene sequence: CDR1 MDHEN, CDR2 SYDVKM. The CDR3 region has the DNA TGTGCCAGCAGTTTAGTAGGTGGCGGACTAGCCGCCTACGAGCAGTACTTC. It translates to CASSLVGGGLAAYEQYF.

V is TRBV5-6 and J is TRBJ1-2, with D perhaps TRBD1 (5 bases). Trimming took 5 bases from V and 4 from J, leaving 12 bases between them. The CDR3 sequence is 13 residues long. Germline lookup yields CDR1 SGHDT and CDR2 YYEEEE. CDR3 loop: CASSPQASYGYTF. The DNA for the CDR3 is TGTGCCAGCAGTCCACAGGCTAGCTATGGCTACACCTTC.

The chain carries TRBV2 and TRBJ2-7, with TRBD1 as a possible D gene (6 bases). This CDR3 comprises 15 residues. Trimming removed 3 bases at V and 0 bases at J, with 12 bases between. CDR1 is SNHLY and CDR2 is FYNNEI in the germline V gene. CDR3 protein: CASSERTASSYEQYF. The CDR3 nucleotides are TGTGCCAGCAGTGAGCGGACAGCTAGCTCCTACGAGCAGTACTTC. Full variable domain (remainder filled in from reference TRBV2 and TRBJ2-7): EPEVTQTPSHQVTQMGQEVILRCVPISNHLYFYWYRQILGQKVEFLVSFYNNEISEKSEIFDDQFSVERPDGSNFTLKIRSTKLEDSAMYFCASSERTASSYEQYFGPGTRLTVT.

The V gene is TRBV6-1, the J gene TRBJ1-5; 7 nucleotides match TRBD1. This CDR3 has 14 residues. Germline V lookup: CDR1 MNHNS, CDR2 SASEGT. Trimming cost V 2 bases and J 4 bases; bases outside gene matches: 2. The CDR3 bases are TGTGCCAGCAGTGAAAGGGGACAGAATCAGCCCCAGCATTTT. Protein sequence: CASSERGQNQPQHF.

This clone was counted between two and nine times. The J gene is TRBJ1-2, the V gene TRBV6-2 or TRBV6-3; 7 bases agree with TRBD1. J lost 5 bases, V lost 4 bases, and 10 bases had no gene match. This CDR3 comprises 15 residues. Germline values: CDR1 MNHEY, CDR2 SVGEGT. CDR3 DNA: TGTGCCAGCAGTTCGGCCAGACAGGGAACGTATGGCTACACCTTC. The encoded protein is CASSSARQGTYGYTF.

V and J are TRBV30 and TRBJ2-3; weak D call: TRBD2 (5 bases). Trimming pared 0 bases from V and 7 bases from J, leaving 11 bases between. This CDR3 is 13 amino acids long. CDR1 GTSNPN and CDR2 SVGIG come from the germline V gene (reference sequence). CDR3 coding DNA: TGTGCCTGGAGTGTAGGAGGCCGGAATACGCAGTATTTT. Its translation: CAWSVGGRNTQYF.

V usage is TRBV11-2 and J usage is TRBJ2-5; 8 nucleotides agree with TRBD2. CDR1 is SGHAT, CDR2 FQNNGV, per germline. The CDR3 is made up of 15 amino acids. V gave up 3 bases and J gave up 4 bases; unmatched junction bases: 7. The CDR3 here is CASSFRRAGVETQYF. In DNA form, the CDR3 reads TGTGCCAGCAGCTTTAGACGAGCGGGAGTAGAGACCCAGTACTTC.

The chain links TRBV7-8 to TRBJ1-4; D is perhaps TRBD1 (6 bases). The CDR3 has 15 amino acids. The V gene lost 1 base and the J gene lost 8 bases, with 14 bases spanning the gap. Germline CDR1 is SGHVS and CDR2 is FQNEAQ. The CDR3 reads CASSLVAGAEEKLFF. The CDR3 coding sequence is TGTGCCAGCAGCTTAGTCGCGGGGGCTGAGGAAAAACTGTTTTTT.

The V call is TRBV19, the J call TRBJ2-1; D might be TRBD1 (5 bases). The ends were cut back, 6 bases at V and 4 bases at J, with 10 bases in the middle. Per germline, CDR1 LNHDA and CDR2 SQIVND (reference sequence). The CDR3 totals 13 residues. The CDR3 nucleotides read TGTGCCAGTAGCACCCAGGGATACAATGAGCAGTTCTTC. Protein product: CASSTQGYNEQFF.

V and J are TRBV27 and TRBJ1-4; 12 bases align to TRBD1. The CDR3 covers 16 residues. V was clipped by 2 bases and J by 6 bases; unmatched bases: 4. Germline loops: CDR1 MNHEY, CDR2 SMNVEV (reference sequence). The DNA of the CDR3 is TGTGCCAGCAGTTTACTGGGGACAGGGGGCTATGAAAAACTGTTTTTT. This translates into CASSLLGTGGYEKLFF.

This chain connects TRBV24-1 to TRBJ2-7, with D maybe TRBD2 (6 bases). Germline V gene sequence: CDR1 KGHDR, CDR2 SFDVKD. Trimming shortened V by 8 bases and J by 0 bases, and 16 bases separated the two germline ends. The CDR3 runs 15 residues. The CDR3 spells CATTSRGRYSYEQYF. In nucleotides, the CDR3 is TGTGCCACCACCTCCCGGGGGAGGTACTCCTACGAGCAGTACTTC.

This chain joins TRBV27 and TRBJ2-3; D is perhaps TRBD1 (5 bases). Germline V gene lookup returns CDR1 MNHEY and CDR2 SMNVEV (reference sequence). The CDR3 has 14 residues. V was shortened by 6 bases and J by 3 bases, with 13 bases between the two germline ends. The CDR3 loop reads CASRLGRQTDTQYF. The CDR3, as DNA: TGTGCCAGCAGACTGGGCAGACAGACAGATACGCAGTATTTT.

The CDR3 protein is CASSRVTGGAFF. The CDR3, as DNA: TGTGCCAGCAGCCGCGTGACAGGGGGCGCTTTCTTT. The V gene is TRBV28, the J gene TRBJ1-1; 10 positions match TRBD1. The V gene's germline CDR1 is MDHEN and CDR2 SYDVKM. V was clipped by 6 bases and J by 11 bases; unmatched bases: 6. The CDR3 extends over 12 amino acids.

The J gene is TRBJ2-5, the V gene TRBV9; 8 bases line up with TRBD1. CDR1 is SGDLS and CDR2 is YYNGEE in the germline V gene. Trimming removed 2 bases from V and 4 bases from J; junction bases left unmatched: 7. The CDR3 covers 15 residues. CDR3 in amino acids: CASSVLAGGSETQYF. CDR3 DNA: TGTGCCAGCAGCGTCCTGGCAGGGGGCTCAGAGACCCAGTACTTC.

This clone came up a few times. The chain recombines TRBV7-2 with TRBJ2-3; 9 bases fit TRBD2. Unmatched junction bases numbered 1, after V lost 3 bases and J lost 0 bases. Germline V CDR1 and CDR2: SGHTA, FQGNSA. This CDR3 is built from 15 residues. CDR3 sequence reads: CASSFTSGSTDTQYF. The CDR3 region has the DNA TGTGCCAGCAGCTTTACTAGCGGGAGCACAGATACGCAGTATTTT.

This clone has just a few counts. This chain's CDR3 is CASSRLADSTDTQYF. The CDR3 nucleotides are TGTGCCAGCAGTCGATTAGCGGATAGCACAGATACGCAGTATTTT. V is TRBV28 and J is TRBJ2-3; D is perhaps TRBD2 (6 bases). V was shortened by 5 bases and J by 0 bases, with 12 bases between the two germline ends. The length of the CDR3 is 15 residues. CDR1 and CDR2 from the germline V gene are MDHEN and SYDVKM.

The CDR3 DNA is TGTGCCAGCAGAATTGACGGGGGATCCTACAATGAGCAGTTCTTC. It is translated as CASRIDGGSYNEQFF. The rearrangement uses TRBV6-5 and TRBJ2-1, with D tentatively TRBD2 (6 bases). V gave up 6 bases and J gave up 1 base, with 13 bases separating them. Germline V gene data show CDR1 as MNHEY and CDR2 as SVGAGI. The CDR3 loop spans 15 amino acids.

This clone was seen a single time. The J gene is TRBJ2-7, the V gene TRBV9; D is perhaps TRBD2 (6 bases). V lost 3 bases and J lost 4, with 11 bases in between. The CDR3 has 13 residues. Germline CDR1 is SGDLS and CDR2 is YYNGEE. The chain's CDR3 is CASSEGGSYEQYF. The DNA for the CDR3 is TGTGCCAGCAGCGAAGGAGGGTCTTACGAGCAGTACTTC.

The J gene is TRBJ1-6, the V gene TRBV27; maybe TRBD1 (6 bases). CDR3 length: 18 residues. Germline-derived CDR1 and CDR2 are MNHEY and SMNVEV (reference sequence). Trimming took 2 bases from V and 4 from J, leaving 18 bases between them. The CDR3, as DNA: TGTGCCAGCAGTTTACCTAGGGGGGGAACTGATTATAATTCACCCCTCCACTTT. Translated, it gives CASSLPRGGTDYNSPLHF.

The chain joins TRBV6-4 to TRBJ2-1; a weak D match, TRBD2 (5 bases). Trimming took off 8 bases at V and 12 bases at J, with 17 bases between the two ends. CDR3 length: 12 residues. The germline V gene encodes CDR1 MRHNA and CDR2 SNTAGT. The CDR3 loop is CASGSPGRGQFF. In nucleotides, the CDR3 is TGTGCCAGCGGATCCCCGGGCCGGGGGCAGTTCTTC.

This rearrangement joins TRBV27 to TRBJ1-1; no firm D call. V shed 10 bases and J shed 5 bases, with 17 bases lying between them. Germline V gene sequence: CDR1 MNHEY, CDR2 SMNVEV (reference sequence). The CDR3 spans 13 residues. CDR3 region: CATPGLVGTEAFF. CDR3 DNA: TGTGCCACCCCAGGTCTTGTAGGAACTGAAGCTTTCTTT.